The clone carrying this T cell receptor beta chain has more than one count but fewer than ten. Its antigen is still unknown. Samples from alopecia areata patients were lesional scalp punch biopsies and peripheral blood. In each case, RNA was isolated and then reverse transcribed into cDNA as the sequencing template. Assay: immunoSEQ multiplex PCR; the TCRdb copy retains only in-frame clones and omits some. This sample yields 200,000 or so clones, of which around 62% are seen a single time; less than 0.6% belongs to the top ten. These data are taken from a study of CD8+ T cells in alopecia areata. About the study: A regimen of oral tofacitinib, 5 to 10 mg twice daily, was given to treated patients. Study results and limitations: Sharing of TCRs across patients appeared less clear than in mice, possibly for HLA-related reasons.

The CDR3 length is 11 residues. CDR1 SQVTM and CDR2 ANQGSEA come from the germline V gene. Trimming shortened V by 7 bases and J by 6 bases, and 10 bases separated the two germline ends. The sequenced sample was CD4+ T cells sorted from blood, obtained at week 0. The receptor's source is a human donor with alopecia areata. The chain links TRBV29-1 to TRBJ2-1, with TRBD1 as a possible D gene (6 bases). The CDR3 nucleotides are TGCAGCGCGAACAGGGCCAATGAGCAGTTCTTC. Its translation: CSANRANEQFF.